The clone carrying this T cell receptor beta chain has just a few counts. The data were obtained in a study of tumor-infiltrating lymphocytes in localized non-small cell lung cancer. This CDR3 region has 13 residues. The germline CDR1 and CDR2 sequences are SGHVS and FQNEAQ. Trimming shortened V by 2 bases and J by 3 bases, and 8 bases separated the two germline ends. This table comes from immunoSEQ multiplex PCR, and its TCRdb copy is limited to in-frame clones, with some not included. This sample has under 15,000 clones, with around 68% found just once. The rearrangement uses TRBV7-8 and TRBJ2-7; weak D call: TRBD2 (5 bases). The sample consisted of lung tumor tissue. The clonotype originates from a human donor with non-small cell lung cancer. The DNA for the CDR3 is TGTGCCAGCAGCTTATGGGAGAGCTACGAGCAGTACTTC. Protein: CASSLWESYEQYF. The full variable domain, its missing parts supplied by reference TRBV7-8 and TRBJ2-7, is GAGVSQSPRYKVAKRGQDVALRCDPISGHVSLFWYQQALGQGPEFLTYFQNEAQLDKSGLPSDRFFAERPEGSVSTLKIQRTQQEDSAVYLCASSLWESYEQYFGPGTRLTVT.